This record looks at one TCR beta chain sequence and its context. Its antigen remains unidentified. The entry originates in a study of OX40 agonist ivuxolimab in advanced cancers. At the level of the study: A partial response was reached by three patients: one with hepatocellular carcinoma and two with cutaneous melanoma. Findings and limits, study-wide: The study observed clonal expansion of CD4+ and CD8+ blood T cells by week 6 at 0.1 to 3.0 mg/kg. A proportion of nonresponders additionally exhibited low normalized T-cell clonal expansion.

The ends were cut back, 6 bases at V and 9 bases at J, with 19 bases in the middle. The CDR3 loop spans 14 amino acids. In germline, CDR1 is SGHVS, CDR2 FNYEAQ. Some clones are missing from TCRdb's copy, which holds only in-frame ones; the method was immunoSEQ multiplex PCR. This sample carries roughly 56,000 clones, more than 70% of them seen once, and the ten largest clones take 2.6%. Autoimmune disease history or systemic immunosuppression meant exclusion. The receptor was isolated from an adult with an advanced solid tumor such as melanoma, head and neck, liver or kidney cancer. The sample in question was CD4+ or CD8+ T cells sorted from blood, obtained in a trial of the OX40 agonist ivuxolimab. The chain joins TRBV7-6 to TRBJ2-3; TRBD1 or TRBD2 may be the D gene (5 bases each). This CDR3 is CASSSMASWDTQYF. CDR3 DNA sequence: TGTGCCAGCAGTTCTATGGCCTCTTGGGACACGCAGTATTTT.